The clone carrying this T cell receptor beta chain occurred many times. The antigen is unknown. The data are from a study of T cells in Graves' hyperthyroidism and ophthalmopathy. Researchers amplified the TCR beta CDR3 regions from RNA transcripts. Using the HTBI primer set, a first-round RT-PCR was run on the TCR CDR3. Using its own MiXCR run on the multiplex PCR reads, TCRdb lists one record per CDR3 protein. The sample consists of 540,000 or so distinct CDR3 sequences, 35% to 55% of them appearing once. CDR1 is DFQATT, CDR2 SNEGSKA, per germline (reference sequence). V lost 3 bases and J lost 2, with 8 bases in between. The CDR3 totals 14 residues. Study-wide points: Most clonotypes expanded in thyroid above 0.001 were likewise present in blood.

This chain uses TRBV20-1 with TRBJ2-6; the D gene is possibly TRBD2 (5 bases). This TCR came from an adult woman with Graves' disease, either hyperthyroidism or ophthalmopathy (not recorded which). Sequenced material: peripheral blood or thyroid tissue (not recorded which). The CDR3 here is CSARRGTGANVLTF. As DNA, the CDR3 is TGCAGTGCTAGGCGAGGGACTGGGGCCAACGTCCTGACTTTC.